Listed below are T cell receptor beta chains from one sample, sequenced in a study of T cells in localized non-small cell lung cancer. Assay used: immunoSEQ multiplex PCR; TCRdb lists only in-frame clones, some missing. The sample yields 15,000 to 20,000 clones, around 79% seen once. The sample consisted of peripheral blood, taken before any cancer treatment. The receptors come from a male donor older than 55 with stage I lung adenocarcinoma. Each CDR3 is given without its conserved first and last residue.

TRBJ1-4 | 15 | TRBV7-3 | ASSLKGQWVMSEKLF
TRBJ1-5 | 15 | TRBV27 | ASMSDFGQGSNQPQH
TRBJ1-4 | 12 | TRBV18 | ASSTGQGDEKLF
TRBJ2-1 | 13 | TRBV18 | ASSPGLATYNEQF
TRBJ2-7 | 11 | TRBV6-1 | ASQTGIGQEQY
TRBJ1-5 | 14 | TRBV2 | ASTRTGTLSNQPQH
TRBJ2-2 | 13 | TRBV30 | ASFKGGSGSGELF
TRBJ2-7 | 10 | TRBV14 | ASSHGGLEQY
TRBJ2-7 | 13 | TRBV25-1 | ASEKIGQGGDEQY
TRBJ1-3 | 14 | TRBV7-6 | ASSQGGAELGNTIY
TRBJ1-4 | 15 | TRBV2 | ASSEAFGTGFNEKLF
TRBJ1-5 | 11 | TRBV19 | ASSYRGGQPQH
TRBJ2-2 | 15 | TRBV5-8 | ASSTPLLAGASGELF
TRBJ2-2 | 15 | TRBV11-2 | ASSLDEIARGTGELF
TRBJ2-7 | 13 | TRBV7-6 | ASSPSKGPWGEQY
TRBJ2-3 | 10 | TRBV5-6 | ASSYGADTQY
TRBJ2-2 | 13 | TRBV11-3 | ASSLGGRDGGELF
TRBJ1-5 | 11 | TRBV7-6 | ASSLGNNQPQH
TRBJ2-2 | 15 | TRBV18 | ASSPPSIPGGSGELF
TRBJ2-7 | 13 | TRBV2 | ASRESGGRINEQY
TRBJ2-1 | 11 | TRBV15 | ATSRESGTGQF
TRBJ2-2 | 15 | TRBV4-3 | ASSLGQGAQNTGELF
TRBJ1-4 | 13 | TRBV5-1 | ASTTVPGTNEKLF
TRBJ2-7 | 13 | TRBV5-6 | ASSHRGVLSYEQY
TRBJ2-6 | 14 | TRBV19 | ASSIERGSGANVLT
TRBJ2-7 | 10 | TRBV7-9 | ASSPPNGQQY
TRBJ1-2 | 18 | TRBV7-8 | ASSSSPLGRTRTSGYGYT
TRBJ2-3 | 17 | TRBV5-4 | ASSLEGSGRASGGDTQY
TRBJ2-5 | 10 | TRBV5-1 | ASSPMGETQY
TRBJ2-7 | 9 | TRBV2 | ASSTQDEQY
TRBJ1-2 | 14 | TRBV29-1 | SVEGTGGGGNYGYT
TRBJ2-3 | 12 | TRBV2 | AKRDSAMMDTQY
TRBJ2-3 | 14 | TRBV27 | ASSLLGQGLTDTQY
TRBJ1-1 | 12 | TRBV18 | ASSLSHSNTEAF